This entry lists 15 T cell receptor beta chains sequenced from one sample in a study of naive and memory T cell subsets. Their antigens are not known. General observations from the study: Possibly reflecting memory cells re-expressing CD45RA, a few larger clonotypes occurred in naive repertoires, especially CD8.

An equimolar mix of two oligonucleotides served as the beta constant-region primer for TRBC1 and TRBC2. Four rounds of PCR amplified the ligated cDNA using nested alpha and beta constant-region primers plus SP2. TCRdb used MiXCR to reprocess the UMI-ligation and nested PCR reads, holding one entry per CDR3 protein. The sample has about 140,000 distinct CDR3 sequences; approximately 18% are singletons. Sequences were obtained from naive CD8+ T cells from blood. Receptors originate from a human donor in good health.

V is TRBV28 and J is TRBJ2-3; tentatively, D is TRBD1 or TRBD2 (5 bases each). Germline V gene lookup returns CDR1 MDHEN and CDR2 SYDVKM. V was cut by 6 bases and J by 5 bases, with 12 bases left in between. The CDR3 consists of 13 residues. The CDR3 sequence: CASSILGEDTQYF. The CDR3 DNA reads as TGTGCCAGCAGCATACTAGGGGAAGATACGCAGTATTTT.

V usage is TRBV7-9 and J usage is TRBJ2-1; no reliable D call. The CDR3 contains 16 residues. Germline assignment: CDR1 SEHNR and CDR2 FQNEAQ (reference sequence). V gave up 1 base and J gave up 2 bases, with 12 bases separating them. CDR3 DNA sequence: TGTGCCAGCAGCTTAGAGTCCGGGTTTACCTACAATGAGCAGTTCTTC. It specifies CASSLESGFTYNEQFF. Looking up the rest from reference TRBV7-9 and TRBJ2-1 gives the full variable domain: DTGVSQNPRHKITKRGQNVTFRCDPISEHNRLYWYRQTLGQGPEFLTYFQNEAQLEKSRLLSDRFSAERPKGSFSTLEIQRTEQGDSAMYLCASSLESGFTYNEQFFGPGTRLTVL.

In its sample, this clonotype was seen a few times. CDR3 coding DNA: TGTGCCAGCAGTCGGCGCCGGGGCGGCACAGATACGCAGTATTTT. Translating it yields CASSRRRGGTDTQYF. This chain joins TRBV28 and TRBJ2-3, with D perhaps being TRBD1 or TRBD2 (5 bases each). V lost 5 bases to trimming and J lost 1 base, with 13 bases between them. Per germline, CDR1 MDHEN and CDR2 SYDVKM. CDR3 length: 15 residues. Full variable domain (outside the CDR3, taken from reference TRBV28 and TRBJ2-3): DVKVTQSSRYLVKRTGEKVFLECVQDMDHENMFWYRQDPGLGLRLIYFSYDVKMKEKGDIPEGYSVSREKKERFSLILESASTNQTSMYLCASSRRRGGTDTQYFGPGTRLTVL.

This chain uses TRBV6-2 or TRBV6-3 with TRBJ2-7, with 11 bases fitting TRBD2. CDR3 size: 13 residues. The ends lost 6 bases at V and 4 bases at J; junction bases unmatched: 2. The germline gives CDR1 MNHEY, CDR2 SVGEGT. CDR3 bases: TGTGCCAGCAGAGGGACTAGCGGTTACGAGCAGTACTTC. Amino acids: CASRGTSGYEQYF.

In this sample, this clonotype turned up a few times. The CDR3 reads CASSQVQAGELFF. The CDR3 DNA reads TGCGCCAGCAGCCAAGTTCAAGCCGGGGAGCTGTTTTTT. The chain couples TRBV4-1 to TRBJ2-2, with D hard to call. The V and J ends lost 1 base and 6 bases respectively, with 6 bases between them. The CDR3 length is 13 residues. Germline loops: CDR1 MGHRA, CDR2 YSYEKL.

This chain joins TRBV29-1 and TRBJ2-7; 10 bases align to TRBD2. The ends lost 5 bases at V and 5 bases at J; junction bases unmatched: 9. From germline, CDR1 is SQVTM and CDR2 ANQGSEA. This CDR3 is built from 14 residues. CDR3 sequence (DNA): TGCAGCGTTACCGGGACTAGCGAGATTGACGAGCAGTACTTC. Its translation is CSVTGTSEIDEQYF.

The CDR3 sequence is CASSHLHRDTSGTEAFF. CDR3 nucleotides: TGTGCCAGCAGTCATTTACATCGGGACACCTCGGGGACTGAAGCTTTCTTT. The chain couples TRBV6-6 to TRBJ1-1; possible D gene TRBD1, 6 bases. The CDR3 is 17 amino acids. Germline values: CDR1 MNHNY, CDR2 SVGAGI (reference sequence). The V gene lost 5 bases and the J gene lost 5 bases, with 24 bases spanning the gap.

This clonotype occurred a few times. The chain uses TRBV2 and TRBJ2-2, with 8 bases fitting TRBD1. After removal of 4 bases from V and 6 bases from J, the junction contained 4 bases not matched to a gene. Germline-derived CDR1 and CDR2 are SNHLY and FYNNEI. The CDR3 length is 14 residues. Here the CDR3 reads CASSGGTGPGELFF. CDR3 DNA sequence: TGTGCCAGCAGTGGAGGGACAGGCCCCGGGGAGCTGTTTTTT. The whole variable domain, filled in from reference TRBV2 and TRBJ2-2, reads EPEVTQTPSHQVTQMGQEVILRCVPISNHLYFYWYRQILGQKVEFLVSFYNNEISEKSEIFDDQFSVERPDGSNFTLKIRSTKLEDSAMYFCASSGGTGPGELFFGEGSRLTVL.

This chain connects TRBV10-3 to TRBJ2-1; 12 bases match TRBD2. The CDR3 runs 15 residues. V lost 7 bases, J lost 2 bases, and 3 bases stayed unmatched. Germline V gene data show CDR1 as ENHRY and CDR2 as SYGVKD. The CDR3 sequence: CAITSGRAAYNEQFF. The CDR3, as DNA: TGTGCCATCACTAGCGGGAGGGCCGCCTACAATGAGCAGTTCTTC.

The CDR3 region is CASSYIAATNEKLFF. The CDR3 DNA is TGTGCCAGCAGTTACATTGCAGCAACTAATGAAAAACTGTTTTTT. The V call is TRBV6-5, the J call TRBJ1-4; D gene unclear. CDR3 length: 15 residues. Germline CDR1 reads MNHEY; CDR2 reads SVGAGI. Trimming took 2 bases from V and 0 from J, leaving 7 bases between them.

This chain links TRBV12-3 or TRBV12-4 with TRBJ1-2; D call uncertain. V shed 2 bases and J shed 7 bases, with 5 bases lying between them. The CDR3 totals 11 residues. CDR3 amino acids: CASSLRSGYTF. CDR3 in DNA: TGTGCCAGCAGTTTACGTTCTGGCTACACCTTC.

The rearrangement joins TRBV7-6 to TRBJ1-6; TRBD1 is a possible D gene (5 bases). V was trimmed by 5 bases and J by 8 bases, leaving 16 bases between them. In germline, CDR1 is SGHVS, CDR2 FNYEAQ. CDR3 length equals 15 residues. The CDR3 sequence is CASSHRDRNDSPLHF. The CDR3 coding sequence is TGTGCCAGCAGCCATAGGGACCGTAATGATTCACCCCTCCACTTT. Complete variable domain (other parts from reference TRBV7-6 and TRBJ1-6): GAGVSQSPRYKVTKRGQDVALRCDPISGHVSLYWYRQALGQGPEFLTYFNYEAQQDKSGLPNDRFSAERPEGSISTLTIQRTEQRDSAMYRCASSHRDRNDSPLHFGNGTRLTVT.

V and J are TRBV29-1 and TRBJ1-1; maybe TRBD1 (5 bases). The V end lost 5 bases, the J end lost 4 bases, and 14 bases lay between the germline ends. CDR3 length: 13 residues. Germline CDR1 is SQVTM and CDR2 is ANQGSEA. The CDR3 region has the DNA TGCAGCGTTCTGGACACCGGGGGCACTGAAGCTTTCTTT. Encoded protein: CSVLDTGGTEAFF.

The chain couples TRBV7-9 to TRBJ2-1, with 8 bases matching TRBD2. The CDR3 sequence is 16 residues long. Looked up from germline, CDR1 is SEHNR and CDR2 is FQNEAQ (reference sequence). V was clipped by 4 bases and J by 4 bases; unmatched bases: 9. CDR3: CASSSTALAAYNEQFF. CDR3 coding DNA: TGTGCCAGCAGCTCTACGGCACTAGCGGCTTACAATGAGCAGTTCTTC.

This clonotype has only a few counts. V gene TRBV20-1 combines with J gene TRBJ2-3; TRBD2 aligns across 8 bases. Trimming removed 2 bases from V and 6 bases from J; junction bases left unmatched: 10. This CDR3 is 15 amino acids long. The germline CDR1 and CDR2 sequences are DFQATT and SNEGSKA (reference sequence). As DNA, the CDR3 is TGCAGTGCTAGATCTTCTAGCGGGCCGTGGGATACGCAGTATTTT. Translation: CSARSSSGPWDTQYF.